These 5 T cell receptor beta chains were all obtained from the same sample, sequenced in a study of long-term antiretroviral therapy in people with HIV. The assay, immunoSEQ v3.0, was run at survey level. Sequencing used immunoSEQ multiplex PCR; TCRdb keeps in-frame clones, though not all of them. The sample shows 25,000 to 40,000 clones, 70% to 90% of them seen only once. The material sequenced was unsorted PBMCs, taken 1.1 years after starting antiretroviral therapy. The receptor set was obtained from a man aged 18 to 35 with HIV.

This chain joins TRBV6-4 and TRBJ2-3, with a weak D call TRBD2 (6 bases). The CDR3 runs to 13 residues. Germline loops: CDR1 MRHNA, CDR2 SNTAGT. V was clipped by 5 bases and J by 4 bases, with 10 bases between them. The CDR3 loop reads CASSLREADTQYF. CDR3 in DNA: TGTGCCAGCAGTTTGAGGGAGGCAGATACGCAGTATTTT.

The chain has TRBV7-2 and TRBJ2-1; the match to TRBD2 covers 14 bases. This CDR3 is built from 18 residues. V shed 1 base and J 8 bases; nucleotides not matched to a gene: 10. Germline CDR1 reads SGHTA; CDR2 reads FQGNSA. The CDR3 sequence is CASSLGLQGTSGSYEQFF. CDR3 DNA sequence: TGTGCCAGCAGCTTAGGGCTCCAGGGGACTAGCGGGAGTTATGAGCAGTTCTTC.

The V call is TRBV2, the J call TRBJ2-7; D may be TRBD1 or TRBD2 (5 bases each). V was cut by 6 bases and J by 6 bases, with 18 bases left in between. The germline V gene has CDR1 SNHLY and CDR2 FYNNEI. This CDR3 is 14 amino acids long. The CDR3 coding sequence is TGTGCCAGCAGCCTCTACGGGACCCCCCCCGAGCAGTACTTC. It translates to CASSLYGTPPEQYF.

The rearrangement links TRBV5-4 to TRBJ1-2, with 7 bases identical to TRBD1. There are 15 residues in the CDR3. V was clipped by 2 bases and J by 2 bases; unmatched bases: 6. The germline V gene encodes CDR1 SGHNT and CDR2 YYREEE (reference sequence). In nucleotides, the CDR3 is TGTGCCAGCAGCTTCGCAGGGACAGCCAACTATGGCTACACCTTC. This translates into CASSFAGTANYGYTF.

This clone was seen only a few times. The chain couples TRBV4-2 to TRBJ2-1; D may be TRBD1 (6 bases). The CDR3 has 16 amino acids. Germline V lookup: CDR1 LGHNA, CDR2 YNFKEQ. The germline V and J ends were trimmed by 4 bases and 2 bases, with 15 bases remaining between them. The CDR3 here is CASSLQSGAPYNEQFF. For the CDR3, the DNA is TGTGCCAGCAGCCTACAGTCAGGGGCCCCCTACAATGAGCAGTTCTTC.